Reported below is one T cell receptor beta chain. Its target is unknown. The CDR3 sequence is 14 residues long. Trimming took off 6 bases at V and 4 bases at J, with 13 bases between the two ends. Germline values: CDR1 SGHTA, CDR2 FQGNSA. The assay was immunoSEQ multiplex PCR, and TCRdb's table has in-frame clones only and misses some. Of over 110,000 clones detected, 75% to 90% appear once; the ten largest clones hold 4.5% to 6%. The source of the sample is a study of Ad26.COV2.S vaccination and SARS-CoV-2 variants. Overall study results and limits: Placebo recipients showed lower spike-specific TCR breadth than vaccinees.

The sequence derives from a human donor who had recovered from COVID-19. The source was peripheral blood, collected after recovery from COVID-19. V usage is TRBV7-2 and J usage is TRBJ1-3; D gene unclear. CDR3 region: CASSPYNLGNTIYF. CDR3 nucleotide sequence: TGTGCCAGCAGTCCTTACAATCTCGGAAACACCATATATTTT.